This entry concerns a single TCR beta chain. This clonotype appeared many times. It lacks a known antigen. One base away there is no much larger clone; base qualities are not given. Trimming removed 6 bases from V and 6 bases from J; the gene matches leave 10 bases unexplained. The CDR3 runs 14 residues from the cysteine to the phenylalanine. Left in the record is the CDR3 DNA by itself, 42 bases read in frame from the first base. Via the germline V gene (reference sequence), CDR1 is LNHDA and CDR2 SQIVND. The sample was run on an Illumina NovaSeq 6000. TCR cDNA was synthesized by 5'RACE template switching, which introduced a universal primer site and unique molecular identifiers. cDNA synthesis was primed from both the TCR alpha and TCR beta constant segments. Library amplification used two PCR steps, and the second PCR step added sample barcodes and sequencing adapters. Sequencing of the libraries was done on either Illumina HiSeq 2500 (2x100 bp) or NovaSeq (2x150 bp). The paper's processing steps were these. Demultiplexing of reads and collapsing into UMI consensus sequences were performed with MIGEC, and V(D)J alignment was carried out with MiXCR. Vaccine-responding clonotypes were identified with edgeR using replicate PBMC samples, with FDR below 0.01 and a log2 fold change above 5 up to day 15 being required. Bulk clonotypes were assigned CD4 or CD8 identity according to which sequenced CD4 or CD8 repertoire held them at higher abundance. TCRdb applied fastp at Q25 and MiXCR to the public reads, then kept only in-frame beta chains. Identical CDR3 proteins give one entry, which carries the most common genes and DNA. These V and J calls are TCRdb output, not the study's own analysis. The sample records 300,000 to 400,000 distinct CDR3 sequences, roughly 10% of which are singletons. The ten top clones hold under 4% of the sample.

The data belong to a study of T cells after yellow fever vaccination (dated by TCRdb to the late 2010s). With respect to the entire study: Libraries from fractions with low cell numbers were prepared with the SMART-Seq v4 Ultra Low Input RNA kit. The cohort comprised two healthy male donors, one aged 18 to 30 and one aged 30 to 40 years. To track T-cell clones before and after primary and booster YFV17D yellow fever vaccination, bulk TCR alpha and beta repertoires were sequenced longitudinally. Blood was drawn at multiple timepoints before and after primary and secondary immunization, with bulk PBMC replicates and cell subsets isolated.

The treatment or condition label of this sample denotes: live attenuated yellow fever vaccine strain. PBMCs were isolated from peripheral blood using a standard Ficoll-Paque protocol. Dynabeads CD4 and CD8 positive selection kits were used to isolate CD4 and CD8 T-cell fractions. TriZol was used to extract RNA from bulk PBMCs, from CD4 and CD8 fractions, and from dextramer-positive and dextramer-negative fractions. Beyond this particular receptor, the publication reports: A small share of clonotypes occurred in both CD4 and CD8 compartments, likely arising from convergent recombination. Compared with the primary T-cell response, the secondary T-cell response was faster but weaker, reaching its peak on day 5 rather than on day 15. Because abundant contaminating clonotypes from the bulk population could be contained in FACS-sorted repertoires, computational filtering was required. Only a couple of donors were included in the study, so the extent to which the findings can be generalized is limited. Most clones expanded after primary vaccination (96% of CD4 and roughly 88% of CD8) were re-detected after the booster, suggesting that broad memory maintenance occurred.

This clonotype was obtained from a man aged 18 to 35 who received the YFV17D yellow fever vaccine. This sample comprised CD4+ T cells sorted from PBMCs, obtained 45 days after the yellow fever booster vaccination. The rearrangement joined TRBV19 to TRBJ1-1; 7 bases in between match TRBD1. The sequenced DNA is TGTGCCAGTAGGCGGGACAGACTCGCCTCTGAAGCTTTCTTT. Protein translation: CASRRDRLASEAFF.